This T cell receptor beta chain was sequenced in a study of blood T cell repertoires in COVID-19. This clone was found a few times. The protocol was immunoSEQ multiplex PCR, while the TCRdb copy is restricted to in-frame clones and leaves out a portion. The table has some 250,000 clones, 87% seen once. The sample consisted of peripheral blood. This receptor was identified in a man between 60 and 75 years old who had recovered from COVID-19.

The CDR3 DNA follows: TGCGCCAGCAGCTCAACAGGGGGTTGGTATGGCTACACCTTC. It codes for CASSSTGGWYGYTF. This rearrangement joins TRBV5-1 to TRBJ1-2; 8 nucleotides match TRBD1. Per the germline V gene, CDR1 is SGHRS and CDR2 is YFSETQ. J was trimmed by 5 bases and V by 3 bases; bases with no gene match: 6. This CDR3 has 14 amino acids. The variable domain in full, completed from reference TRBV5-1 and TRBJ1-2, reads KAGVTQTPRYLIKTRGQQVTLSCSPISGHRSVSWYQQTPGQGLQFLFEYFSETQRNKGNFPGRFSGRQFSNSRSEMNVSTLELGDSALYLCASSSTGGWYGYTFGSGTRLTVV.